Detailed here is one TCR beta chain. Ten or more counts support this clonotype. Its antigen has not been determined. No base quality information exists; no much larger clone differs at one position. This entry comes from a study of regulatory T cells in long-lasting Graves disease (dated by TCRdb to the early 2020s). With respect to the entire study: Persistent Graves' disease was defined as antithyroid drug treatment for over 5 years with persistently positive TSH receptor autoantibodies. This study used TCR sequencing and RNA sequencing of peripheral blood to compare persistent Graves' disease patients against newly diagnosed Graves' disease patients. The study was registered as a clinical trial and conducted in China. A total of around 35 samples underwent TCR sequencing: some 13 from persistent and some 20 from newly diagnosed Graves' disease patients. In the clinical cohort, patients with persistent Graves' disease had used antithyroid drugs for an average of roughly ten years.

What this sample's time point label stands for: persistent/refractory GD, antithyroid drugs over 5 years with positive TRAb. For both TCR sequencing and RNA sequencing, RNA was extracted from PBMCs using TRIzol. The diagnosis of Graves' disease was made according to American Thyroid Association guidelines. Recruitment of patients was carried out at an endocrinology department in Xi'an, China. From each patient, approximately 10 milliliters of peripheral blood was collected into an EDTA anticoagulant tube. PBMCs were isolated by Ficoll Paque Plus density gradient separation without further T cell sorting. RNA quality was checked with an Agilent 2100 Bioanalyzer and agarose gel, and concentration with a NanoDrop 2000. What the research found in general, with its limitations: The authors acknowledged the small sample size as a limitation that may reduce accuracy. Lower TCR Shannon entropy and fewer highly expanded clones were observed in persistent Graves' disease patients than in newly diagnosed patients, which suggested clonal expansion. TRBV28, TRBJ1-2 and TRBJ2-5 were preferentially used in persistent disease, while TRBV20-1 and TRBJ2-1 were favored in newly diagnosed disease. Only the TCR beta chain was sequenced and analyzed. Because the primary lesion, thyroid tissue, could not be accessed, the study looked at peripheral blood alone. A larger number of public clonotypes was shared among persistent patients (approximately 3,000) than among newly diagnosed patients (over 850).

The CDR3 runs 13 residues from the cysteine to the phenylalanine. Just the 39-base CDR3 DNA is kept, in frame starting at base 1. V loses 5 bases of germline sequence and J loses 4 bases, and the interval between the two ends is 11 bases. According to the germline V gene, CDR1 reads SGHTA and CDR2 reads FQGNSA. The protocol used for the library was multiplex PCR. Sequencing was performed on an Illumina HiSeq 4000. To build TCR beta libraries, CDR3 regions were amplified by Arm-PCR using iRepertoire HTBI primers. Before sequencing, the PCR products underwent gel purification. Turning to the authors' computational methods: A total of around 59 TRBV and under 15 TRBJ segments were identified across samples and were used for gene usage analysis of CDR3 amino acid clonotypes. Filtered high-quality paired reads were merged into contigs using COPE and FqMerger. BLAST was used to align contigs to IMGT TRBV, TRBD and TRBJ reference genes, and CDR3 was defined according to IMGT. Any clonotype with a frequency above 0.1% was classified as a highly expanded clone. Shannon entropy was used to measure repertoire diversity, and the Gini coefficient was used to measure V-J evenness. Public clonotypes were defined as clonotypes shared by more than one individual. Using fastp at Q25 and MiXCR, TCRdb reprocessed the public reads and kept productive beta chains. Rows merge per CDR3 protein into single entries with the most common DNA and genes. TCRdb's processing, not the study's, gives the V and J calls here. This sample is represented by about 460,000 distinct CDR3 sequences; less than 25% of them were singletons. The ten largest clones represent roughly 13% of the sample.

This chain is built from TRBV7-2 and TRBJ1-1, with the D gene call left open. The specimen was peripheral blood mononuclear cells (PBMCs), collected when the disease was refractory, from a patient treated with antithyroid drugs. The sequence came from a female donor with Graves disease. The DNA sequence is TGTGCCAGCAGCCTTCCAGTGGGCACTGAAGCTTTCTTT. This yields the protein CASSLPVGTEAFF.